The 17 T cell receptor beta chains below come from one sample, sequenced in a study of shared clonotypes between healthy human individuals. This table comes from immunoSEQ multiplex PCR, and its TCRdb copy is limited to in-frame clones, with some not included. The sample holds some 1,100,000 clones, 75% to 85% seen once. Sequencing was performed on memory CD4+ T cells from PBMCs. Specified subset: CD45RA-negative fraction. These TCRs come from a man aged 18-30 years in good health. Some clones in this sample may be carry-over from other donors' samples.

A note on this clone: A far larger clone differs by one base, so this is likely a read error. This specimen includes other DNA sequences encoding the same CDR3. J is TRBJ2-7 and V is TRBV2, with no clear D. V was cut by 4 bases and J by 0 bases, with 1 base left in between. The CDR3 length is 11 residues. Germline CDR1 reads SNHLY; CDR2 reads FYNNEI. The CDR3 loop is CASSGSYEQYF. In DNA form, the CDR3 reads TGTGCCAGCAGTGGCTCCTACGAGCAGTACTTC.

The chain employs TRBV27 and TRBJ2-3; no clear D gene. Trimming stripped 0 bases from V and 5 bases from J, with 21 bases between. The CDR3 is 18 residues long. Germline assignment: CDR1 MNHEY and CDR2 SMNVEV (reference sequence). The CDR3 coding sequence is TGTGCCAGCAGTTTATCCCCAGCAGGACCCACGACGGGAGATACGCAGTATTTT. This sequence encodes CASSLSPAGPTTGDTQYF.

The chain recombines TRBV7-9 with TRBJ2-7; 7 nucleotides line up with TRBD1. V trimming: 5 bases; J trimming: 6 bases; junction bases outside the gene matches: 10. CDR1 and CDR2 from the germline V gene are SEHNR and FQNEAQ (reference sequence). CDR3 length: 14 amino acids. CDR3 DNA: TGTGCCAGCAGCCTGGAGACAGGGTTTGGCGAGCAGTACTTC. Translation: CASSLETGFGEQYF. Together with reference TRBV7-9 and TRBJ2-7, the CDR3 gives the full variable domain: DTGVSQNPRHKITKRGQNVTFRCDPISEHNRLYWYRQTLGQGPEFLTYFQNEAQLEKSRLLSDRFSAERPKGSFSTLEIQRTEQGDSAMYLCASSLETGFGEQYFGPGTRLTVT.

The chain combines TRBV29-1 with TRBJ1-2; no clear D. CDR3 length equals 14 residues. V was pared by 4 bases and J by 4 bases, with 16 bases between. Germline V gene lookup returns CDR1 SQVTM and CDR2 ANQGSEA. The CDR3: CSVAAGRGSYGYTF. The CDR3 DNA is TGCAGCGTTGCGGCTGGGCGGGGTTCCTATGGCTACACCTTC.

This clone has a handful of counts. The chain uses TRBV28 and TRBJ2-7; 8 nucleotides align to TRBD2. CDR1 and CDR2 from the germline V gene are MDHEN and SYDVKM. Trimming removed 7 bases from V and 1 base from J; junction bases left unmatched: 9. The CDR3 contains 15 residues. CDR3 sequence: CASTQTSGLSYEQYF. The DNA of the CDR3 is TGTGCCAGCACTCAAACTAGCGGACTATCCTACGAGCAGTACTTC.

V is TRBV28 and J is TRBJ2-1; TRBD2 matches at 11 bases. V lost 6 bases and J lost 3; bases outside the gene matches: 4. The CDR3 runs to 15 residues. Germline V lookup: CDR1 MDHEN, CDR2 SYDVKM. This CDR3 reads CASSISGRVYNEQFF. The CDR3 coding sequence is TGTGCCAGCAGCATTAGCGGGAGGGTCTACAATGAGCAGTTCTTC.

The chain recombines TRBV27 with TRBJ2-3, with D possibly TRBD1 on 5 matching bases. Trimming cost V 5 bases and J 6 bases, with 21 bases left between them. This CDR3 has 16 amino acids. Germline lookup yields CDR1 MNHEY and CDR2 SMNVEV (reference sequence). The CDR3 DNA reads as TGTGCCAGCAGTGCCGCTGGGGCAGTCCTGAGGGATACGCAGTATTTT. It translates to CASSAAGAVLRDTQYF.

This chain connects TRBV5-6 to TRBJ2-4, with no clear D. The CDR3 loop spans 14 amino acids. V gave up 2 bases and J gave up 2 bases, with 8 bases separating them. Germline lookup yields CDR1 SGHDT and CDR2 YYEEEE. The CDR3 nucleotides read TGTGCCAGCAGCTTCCTAGATTCCAAAAACATTCAGTACTTC. As protein: CASSFLDSKNIQYF.

CDR3 DNA: TGTGCCTGGAGTAGGGGACCTGAAGCTTTCTTT. It yields the protein CAWSRGPEAFF. The chain is built from TRBV30 and TRBJ1-1, with a weak D call TRBD1 (5 bases). Germline V gene lookup returns CDR1 GTSNPN and CDR2 SVGIG (reference sequence). The V and J ends lost 2 bases and 6 bases respectively, with 7 bases between them. The CDR3 loop spans 11 amino acids.

V and J are TRBV2 and TRBJ2-5, with 7 bases matching TRBD2. J was trimmed by 4 bases and V by 3 bases; bases with no gene match: 11. CDR1 is SNHLY and CDR2 is FYNNEI in the germline V gene. The CDR3 contains 16 residues. CDR3 DNA: TGTGCCAGCAGTGATGCCGGGAGGCTGGGGGGAGAGACCCAGTACTTC. It specifies CASSDAGRLGGETQYF.

In its sample, this clone was seen once. The rearrangement links TRBV7-2 to TRBJ1-1; no clear D. V lost 5 bases to trimming and J lost 7 bases, with 11 bases between them. Germline lookup yields CDR1 SGHTA and CDR2 FQGNSA. The length of the CDR3 is 12 residues. The CDR3 spells CASSPNINEAFF. CDR3 DNA sequence: TGTGCCAGCAGCCCAAATATTAATGAAGCTTTCTTT. Full variable domain (remainder filled in from reference TRBV7-2 and TRBJ1-1): GAGVSQSPSNKVTEKGKDVELRCDPISGHTALYWYRQSLGQGLEFLIYFQGNSAPDKSGLPSDRFSAERTGGSVSTLTIQRTQQEDSAVYLCASSPNINEAFFGQGTRLTVV.

In DNA form, the CDR3 reads TGTGCCAGCTTAATGAACACTGAAGCTTTCTTT. Protein: CASLMNTEAFF. The V gene is TRBV28, the J gene TRBJ1-1; no definite D call. The CDR3 has 11 amino acids. Trimming cost V 8 bases and J 0 bases, with 4 bases left between them. CDR1 and CDR2 (germline): MDHEN, SYDVKM.

This clone was found a few times. The chain combines TRBV29-1 with TRBJ1-1; D unclear. The CDR3 has 12 residues. The germline V gene has CDR1 SQVTM and CDR2 ANQGSEA. Trimming pared 7 bases from V and 5 bases from J, leaving 14 bases between. The CDR3 bases are TGCAGCGGAGGGCTCGGGGAAACTGAAGCTTTCTTT. Amino acids: CSGGLGETEAFF.

The chain uses TRBV10-3 and TRBJ1-2; TRBD1 is a possible D gene (5 bases). Germline V gene sequence: CDR1 ENHRY, CDR2 SYGVKD. This CDR3 is built from 13 residues. Trimming took 4 bases from V and 6 from J, leaving 12 bases between them. The CDR3 bases are TGTGCCATCAGTGCCTCGGGAGGGGATGGCTACACCTTC. Translation gives CAISASGGDGYTF.

V gene TRBV6-1 combines with J gene TRBJ2-7, with 7 bases aligning to TRBD1. This CDR3 is 14 amino acids long. Germline-derived CDR1 and CDR2 are MNHNS and SASEGT. The V segment lost 1 base and the J segment 3 bases; nucleotides outside the gene matches: 3. CDR3 region: CASSEGDSGYEQYF. CDR3 in DNA: TGTGCCAGCAGTGAAGGGGACAGCGGCTACGAGCAGTACTTC.

The chain combines TRBV15 with TRBJ1-3, with D unclear. The V gene's germline CDR1 is LNHNV and CDR2 YYDKDF (reference sequence). Trimming left V 0 bases short and J 1 base short, with 10 bases between. The CDR3 extends over 16 amino acids. The CDR3: CATSRDYEGSGNTIYF. The CDR3, as DNA: TGTGCCACCAGCAGAGACTATGAAGGGTCTGGAAACACCATATATTTT. The full variable domain, in which reference TRBV15 and TRBJ1-3 provide the parts outside the CDR3, is DAMVIQNPRYQVTQFGKPVTLSCSQTLNHNVMYWYQQKSSQAPKLLFHYYDKDFNNEADTPDNFQSRRPNTSFCFLDIRSPGLGDTAMYLCATSRDYEGSGNTIYFGEGSWLTVV.

Concerning this clone itself: This specimen includes other DNA sequences encoding the same CDR3. The chain links TRBV7-3 to TRBJ2-3, with no clear D. From germline, CDR1 is SGHTA and CDR2 FQGTGA. This CDR3 comprises 12 residues. V lost 0 bases and J lost 6, with 4 bases in between. The CDR3 region has the DNA TGTGCCAGCAGCTTAACCGGGGATACGCAGTATTTT. Translation gives CASSLTGDTQYF.